This T cell receptor beta chain was documented in a study of T cells in Graves' hyperthyroidism and ophthalmopathy (dated by TCRdb to the late 2010s). For context, the study as a whole: Peripheral blood was collected at initial diagnosis, before any treatment. A discovery cohort of about a hundred patients, about 43 with Graves' ophthalmopathy and about 58 with stable Graves' hyperthyroidism, was used to find distinguishing TCR V-J signatures. An independent validation cohort of under 20 hyperthyroidism patients and 17 patients who later progressed to ophthalmopathy tested prospective prediction of ophthalmopathy. The roughly 90 discovery patients were divided at random into training and test sets in a 7:3 ratio. In addition, the study compared T-cell repertoires in thyroid tissue and in blood from several Graves' hyperthyroidism patients. Once sampling was done, hyperthyroidism patients were given methimazole at a starting dose of 30 mg daily, whereas ophthalmopathy patients were given high-dose intravenous methylprednisolone. The paper reports TCR Vbeta CDR3 sequencing of approximately 130 peripheral blood samples: approximately 41 ophthalmopathy, fewer than 80 hyperthyroidism and around 17 progressor patients.

A word on this clonotype: The target of this receptor is not known. There are no base qualities to consult, and no much larger clone falls within one base.

The TCR beta CDR3 regions were amplified from RNA transcripts. The first round of RT-PCR for the TCR CDR3 was performed with the HTBI primer set and the Qiagen OneStep RT-PCR kit. Libraries were constructed in a second round of multiplex PCR, after which size selection and purification were carried out. Sequencing of the libraries was done on an Illumina HiSeq2000 using paired-end 100 bp reads. For the original study's pipeline: SOAPnuke was used to process the raw data, removing reads that contained adapters or uncalled bases, had a mean Phred below 15, or lacked an exact match to the constant primer or identifier. COPE v1.2.5 was used to merge the high-quality paired reads, and each unique nucleotide sequence was defined as a clonotype. MiTCR v1.1 was used to align clonotypes to the IMGT TRBV, TRBD and TRBJ reference segments. The analysis included only V-J combinations with a frequency above 0.0001, which together covered roughly 99% of the repertoires. The TCS score was defined as F50 (clonal expansion) divided by E x V (chaos), with BLOSUM62-based TCRdist calculated between CDR3 peptides within each V-J. Welch's t-statistics and random forest reduced around 520 V-J features to roughly 13, which were used in a naive Bayes classifier (R e1071). The similarity between thyroid and blood repertoires was quantified using the Morisita-Horn index. TCRdb trimmed the raw reads at Q25, called clones with MiXCR and kept productive beta chains. Here each entry gathers all rows of one CDR3 protein and keeps the most common genes and DNA. TCRdb assigned the V and J calls; the authors' analysis was not used. This sample lists around 60,000 distinct CDR3 sequences; approximately 50% were detected once. The ten largest clones take up approximately 13% of the sample.

In the ophthalmopathy patients, disease was moderately to severely active, with a Clinical Activity Score of 3 or more, a NOSPECS grade of 4 or more, and a duration of less than 3 months. The study excluded patients with uncontrolled infections, other autoimmune diseases, pregnancy or lactation. Diagnoses were based on clinical symptoms, serum thyroxine and TRAb, thyroid ultrasound and orbital computed tomography. Ficoll-Paque density gradient centrifugation was used to isolate PBMCs from approximately 11 ml of fresh peripheral blood. Total RNA was extracted with Trizol reagent, and quality was checked on an Agilent 2100 Bioanalyzer. Results the study describes overall, beyond this receptor: Most expanded thyroid clonotypes (frequency above 0.001) were also found in blood, which suggests that blood repertoires may mirror thyroid immune responses. A model built on a 13 V-J signature distinguished ophthalmopathy from stable hyperthyroidism, reaching over 85% sensitivity and around 81% specificity in cross-validation and 80%/75% in testing. During validation, the model predicted progression to ophthalmopathy a median of approximately 7 months ahead of onset, with just under 71% sensitivity and roughly 75% specificity. No statistical method was used to set the sample size in advance, and investigators knew the group allocation.

The sequenced sample was blood. The origin of this receptor is a woman aged 25 to 39 with Graves' ophthalmopathy.

The DNA sequence is TGTGCCAGCCGCAGGGGGGACAGGGGGATTCTAACTGGTGGCTACACCTTC. This sequence encodes CASRRGDRGILTGGYTF. The chain is made from TRBV19 and TRBJ1-2; the junction holds 11 bases that match TRBD1. V and J are trimmed by 9 bases and 7 bases, and the gene matches miss 19 bases of the junction. Counted from cysteine to phenylalanine, this CDR3 has 17 amino acids. Only the CDR3 portion is preserved as DNA: 51 bases, with reading frame beginning at the first base. CDR1 and CDR2, looked up from the germline V gene (reference sequence), are LNHDA and SQIVND.